These 8 T cell receptor beta chains were all obtained from the same sample, sequenced in a study of T cells in Graves' hyperthyroidism and ophthalmopathy. RNA transcripts gave rise to amplified TCR beta CDR3 regions. Initially, a first-round RT-PCR of the TCR CDR3 employed the HTBI primer set. MiXCR, run by TCRdb on the multiplex PCR reads, gives a single entry per CDR3 protein. Among fewer than 900,000 distinct CDR3 sequences listed, 16% were seen once. The specimen was blood. Receptors originate from a man between 18 and 35 years old with Graves' hyperthyroidism.

Comment on this clonotype: No conserved phenylalanine or tryptophan is present at the end of the CDR3, so a read error is the likely explanation. The rearrangement links TRBV12-3 or TRBV12-4 to TRBJ2-1; 13 nucleotides agree with TRBD2. This CDR3 has 17 amino acids. V was pared by 6 bases and J by 0 bases, with 5 bases of the junction left unmatched. The CDR3 DNA follows: TGTGCCAGCAGCCCGGGACTAGCGGGATCCTCCTACAATGAGCAGTTCCTC. Protein sequence: CASSPGLAGSSYNEQFL.

This clonotype appeared many times. The J gene is TRBJ2-5, the V gene TRBV9; 8 bases are shared with TRBD2. Germline V gene lookup returns CDR1 SGDLS and CDR2 YYNGEE. The CDR3 loop spans 15 amino acids. V shed 0 bases and J 4 bases; nucleotides not matched to a gene: 5. CDR3 residues: CASSVGAGGPETQYF. The CDR3, as DNA: TGTGCCAGCAGCGTAGGTGCGGGAGGACCAGAGACCCAGTACTTC.

This chain connects TRBV11-2 to TRBJ1-4; 8 nucleotides agree with TRBD1. Trimming at V came to 5 bases and at J to 6 bases, leaving 5 bases not matched to a gene. The CDR3 totals 14 residues. CDR1 is SGHAT, CDR2 FQNNGV, per germline. The CDR3 loop reads CASSRQGPDEKLFF. In nucleotides, the CDR3 is TGTGCCAGCAGCCGACAGGGGCCTGATGAAAAACTGTTTTTT.

This chain uses TRBV18 with TRBJ1-4; D gene uncertain. The ends were cut back, 3 bases at V and 4 bases at J, with 15 bases in the middle. Germline V gives CDR1 KGHSH, CDR2 LQKENI. The CDR3 covers 16 residues. The DNA of the CDR3 is TGTGCCAGCTCACCTGTCGACCGGGCCGGTAATGAAAAACTGTTTTTT. Protein product: CASSPVDRAGNEKLFF. Drawing the rest from reference TRBV18 and TRBJ1-4, the complete variable domain is NAGVMQNPRHLVRRRGQEARLRCSPMKGHSHVYWYRQLPEEGLKFMVYLQKENIIDESGMPKERFSAEFPKEGPSILRIQQVVRGDSAAYFCASSPVDRAGNEKLFFGSGTQLSVL.

The chain recombines TRBV7-9 with TRBJ2-7; D is possibly TRBD1 or TRBD2 (5 bases each). The V gene lost 4 bases and the J gene lost 0 bases, with 19 bases spanning the gap. The CDR3 is made up of 17 amino acids. Germline V gene sequence: CDR1 SEHNR, CDR2 FQNEAQ (reference sequence). The CDR3 DNA is TGTGCCAGCAGCTACCCGGTGGGGGTCGCGAGCTCCTACGAGCAGTACTTC. Translating gives CASSYPVGVASSYEQYF. The whole variable domain, filled in from reference TRBV7-9 and TRBJ2-7, reads DTGVSQNPRHKITKRGQNVTFRCDPISEHNRLYWYRQTLGQGPEFLTYFQNEAQLEKSRLLSDRFSAERPKGSFSTLEIQRTEQGDSAMYLCASSYPVGVASSYEQYFGPGTRLTVT.

This chain uses TRBV18 with TRBJ2-2; 7 bases match TRBD2. V dropped 1 base and J dropped 3; count of bases not matched to a gene: 5. CDR3 size: 16 residues. CDR1 KGHSH and CDR2 LQKENI come from the germline V gene. In nucleotides, the CDR3 is TGTGCCAGCTCACCACGGCGGGGAGGGGACACCGGGGAGCTGTTTTTT. Translation: CASSPRRGGDTGELFF. Full variable domain (missing parts from reference TRBV18 and TRBJ2-2): NAGVMQNPRHLVRRRGQEARLRCSPMKGHSHVYWYRQLPEEGLKFMVYLQKENIIDESGMPKERFSAEFPKEGPSILRIQQVVRGDSAAYFCASSPRRGGDTGELFFGEGSRLTVL.

This clonotype was recorded a few times. Mismatch with germline at one junction end may stem from a read error. The J gene is TRBJ2-2, the V gene TRBV15; 7 nucleotides line up with TRBD1. The germline V gene has CDR1 LNHNV and CDR2 YYDKDF (reference sequence). The CDR3 length is 14 residues. CDR3 region: CAASSEPGGGELFF. The CDR3 DNA reads TGTGCCGCCAGCAGCGAGCCAGGGGGCGGGGAGCTGTTTTTT.

The rearrangement joins TRBV20-1 to TRBJ2-2, with a weak D call TRBD1 (6 bases). The V and J ends lost 5 bases and 1 base respectively, with 11 bases between them. This CDR3 region has 14 residues. CDR1 DFQATT and CDR2 SNEGSKA come from the germline V gene (reference sequence). The CDR3, as DNA: TGCAGTGCTGAACCGGGACAGAACACCGGGGAGCTGTTTTTT. It translates to CSAEPGQNTGELFF.